The 23 T cell receptor beta chains below come from one sample, sequenced in a study of response to subunit inactivated influenza vaccine. From the RT-PCR reads, TCRdb called clonotypes with MiXCR, one entry per CDR3 protein. The sample consists of about 160,000 distinct CDR3 sequences, under 13% of them appearing once. Sequenced here: non-naive T cells sorted from PBMCs, sampled around seven weeks after vaccination. The receptors derive from a man aged 45 to 65 who received an inactivated influenza vaccine.

V is TRBV7-8 and J is TRBJ1-1; 9 bases agree with TRBD1. Trimming took 1 base from V and 11 from J; bases not matched to a gene: 11. The CDR3 is 15 amino acids. The germline gives CDR1 SGHVS, CDR2 FQNEAQ. The CDR3 bases are TGTGCCAGCAGCTTAGAGTCGCGGGACAGGGCAAAGGCTTTCTTT. It encodes CASSLESRDRAKAFF.

The chain carries TRBV7-2 and TRBJ2-1; TRBD2 matches at 14 bases. CDR3 length: 16 residues. Per the germline V gene, CDR1 is SGHTA and CDR2 is FQGNSA. J was trimmed by 4 bases and V by 4 bases; bases with no gene match: 3. The CDR3 here is CASSSTSGRGYNEQFF. CDR3 DNA: TGTGCCAGCAGCTCGACTAGCGGGAGGGGGTACAATGAGCAGTTCTTC.

This clonotype was seen more than once but under ten times. V and J are TRBV28 and TRBJ2-1; 9 positions agree with TRBD1. Per the germline V gene, CDR1 is MDHEN and CDR2 is SYDVKM. The CDR3 extends over 16 amino acids. V shed 5 bases, J shed 3 bases, and the junction held 8 bases outside the gene matches. The CDR3 sequence is CASSTLGTGLYNEQFF. Written as DNA, the CDR3 is TGTGCCAGCAGTACCCTAGGGACAGGGCTCTACAATGAGCAGTTCTTC.

The chain has TRBV6-5 and TRBJ2-1, with D unresolved. This CDR3 is 16 amino acids long. The V gene lost 2 bases and the J gene lost 2 bases, with 13 bases spanning the gap. CDR1 is MNHEY and CDR2 is SVGAGI in the germline V gene. CDR3 coding DNA: TGTGCCAGCAGTTACGAGGCGGCCCCCCCCTACAATGAGCAGTTCTTC. This encodes CASSYEAAPPYNEQFF.

This clonotype came up many times. J is TRBJ2-1 and V is TRBV14; TRBD2 is a possible D gene (6 bases). The germline V gene encodes CDR1 SGHDN and CDR2 FVKESK. The CDR3 length is 13 residues. V shed 5 bases and J shed 5 bases, with 10 bases lying between them. The CDR3 sequence: CASSAGPNNEQFF. In DNA, the CDR3 is TGTGCCAGCAGCGCGGGACCGAACAATGAGCAGTTCTTC.

This clonotype came up a few times. The chain couples TRBV11-2 to TRBJ1-4; D is perhaps TRBD1 (5 bases). This CDR3 has 11 residues. From germline, CDR1 is SGHAT and CDR2 FQNNGV. Trimming shortened V by 11 bases and J by 8 bases, and 12 bases separated the two germline ends. The CDR3 here is CAPRGREKLFF. DNA of the CDR3: TGTGCCCCAAGGGGTCGGGAAAAACTGTTTTTT.

DNA for the CDR3: TGCAGCGTTGCCAGAAGCGCCAACTCCTACGAGCAGTACTTC. Residues: CSVARSANSYEQYF. The chain joins TRBV29-1 to TRBJ2-7; D is uncertain. Germline V lookup: CDR1 SQVTM, CDR2 ANQGSEA. Trimming removed 4 bases from V and 0 bases from J, with 13 bases in between. The CDR3 covers 14 residues.

This clonotype was seen repeatedly, ten times or more. The V call is TRBV20-1, the J call TRBJ2-7; D is ambiguous. V was trimmed by 5 bases and J by 4 bases, leaving 9 bases between them. The germline CDR1 and CDR2 sequences are DFQATT and SNEGSKA (reference sequence). The CDR3 has 11 amino acids. CDR3 in amino acids: CSAPSPYEQYF. Written as DNA, the CDR3 is TGCAGTGCTCCTTCCCCGTACGAGCAGTACTTC.

CDR3 amino acids: CSASTGSRTDTQYF. CDR3 nucleotides: TGCAGTGCTAGCACCGGGAGTCGGACAGATACGCAGTATTTT. The chain combines TRBV20-1 with TRBJ2-3; D might be TRBD2 (6 bases). The CDR3 is made up of 14 amino acids. Germline values: CDR1 DFQATT, CDR2 SNEGSKA (reference sequence). The V end lost 3 bases, the J end lost 3 bases, and 13 bases lay between the germline ends.

This clonotype has only one observation. The J gene is TRBJ2-7, the V gene TRBV6-1; D unclear. CDR1 MNHNS and CDR2 SASEGT come from the germline V gene. The CDR3 runs 13 residues. V shed 4 bases and J shed 3 bases, with 10 bases lying between them. This CDR3 reads CASSVSTIYEQYF. CDR3 bases: TGTGCCAGCAGTGTGAGCACAATCTACGAGCAGTACTTC.

This clonotype showed up just a few times. This chain uses TRBV11-2 with TRBJ1-1, with D perhaps TRBD1 (6 bases). Germline CDR1 is SGHAT and CDR2 is FQNNGV. Trimming stripped 1 base from V and 9 bases from J, with 12 bases between. This CDR3 has 13 residues. The CDR3 DNA reads TGTGCCAGCAGCTTAGTTTCGGGACACAAAGCTTTCTTT. It is translated as CASSLVSGHKAFF.

A few counts support this clonotype. The rearrangement links TRBV10-3 to TRBJ1-1; D gene uncertain. From germline, CDR1 is ENHRY and CDR2 SYGVKD. V dropped 2 bases and J dropped 1 base, with 8 bases sitting between them. The length of the CDR3 is 14 residues. CDR3 residues: CAISERRENTEAFF. The CDR3 bases are TGTGCCATCAGTGAGAGGAGGGAGAACACTGAAGCTTTCTTT.

The J gene is TRBJ2-2, the V gene TRBV19; 9 bases line up with TRBD1. In germline, CDR1 is LNHDA, CDR2 SQIVND (reference sequence). The CDR3 covers 14 residues. Trimming took 6 bases from V and 6 from J; bases not matched to a gene: 5. CDR3 in DNA: TGTGCCAGTAGGGGACAGGGATGGGCCGGGGAGCTGTTTTTT. It encodes CASRGQGWAGELFF.

The chain carries TRBV3-1 and TRBJ2-2; 7 positions match TRBD2. This CDR3 is 15 amino acids long. Trimming took 10 bases from V and 2 from J; bases not matched to a gene: 10. Per germline, CDR1 LGHDT and CDR2 YNNKEL (reference sequence). DNA for the CDR3: TGTGCCACCTGTACCGGGACTACTAACACCGGGGAGCTGTTTTTT. Its translation is CATCTGTTNTGELFF.

V gene TRBV20-1 combines with J gene TRBJ2-1, with 12 positions matching TRBD2. The CDR3 runs 13 residues. J lost 12 bases, V lost 3 bases, and 6 bases had no gene match. Looked up from germline, CDR1 is DFQATT and CDR2 is SNEGSKA (reference sequence). CDR3 sequence (DNA): TGCAGTGCTAGGCGGACTAGCGGGATCGGGCAGTTCTTC. This encodes CSARRTSGIGQFF.

This clonotype was detected ten times or more. This sequence joins TRBV12-3 or TRBV12-4 and TRBJ2-3; TRBD2 might be the D (6 bases). The CDR3 covers 14 residues. With 6 bases removed from V and 9 bases from J, the gap between germline ends came to 19 bases. This CDR3 reads CASSPGGAMGTQYF. The CDR3 DNA sequence: TGTGCCAGCAGCCCCGGAGGGGCTATGGGCACGCAGTATTTT.

This clonotype was observed at least ten times. The rearrangement links TRBV15 to TRBJ2-3; D not certain. V lost 10 bases and J lost 5, with 16 bases in between. Germline loops: CDR1 LNHNV, CDR2 YYDKDF (reference sequence). The CDR3 covers 13 residues. CDR3 bases: TGTGCCAGCAGAAGGGATGTCGGAGATACGCAGTATTTT. This translates into CASRRDVGDTQYF.

This sequence joins TRBV11-2 and TRBJ2-4, with unresolved D. Germline loops: CDR1 SGHAT, CDR2 FQNNGV. This CDR3 is 13 amino acids long. V lost 0 bases to trimming and J lost 7 bases, with 7 bases between them. CDR3 coding DNA: TGTGCCAGCAGCTTAGACAGGACGAACATTCAGTACTTC. Residues: CASSLDRTNIQYF.

This clonotype was detected only a few times. This chain links TRBV7-9 with TRBJ1-1; 7 bases are shared with TRBD1. The CDR3 totals 12 residues. Germline values: CDR1 SEHNR, CDR2 FQNEAQ (reference sequence). The J segment lost 11 bases and the V segment lost 3 bases, leaving 6 bases of the junction unmatched. In DNA, the CDR3 is TGTGCCAGCAGCTTGACAGGGAGACGGGCTTTCTTT. Encoded protein: CASSLTGRRAFF.

There are a few counts of this clonotype. The V call is TRBV6-1, the J call TRBJ2-1, with 10 nucleotides matching TRBD2. Germline V gene data show CDR1 as MNHNS and CDR2 as SASEGT. With 6 bases clipped from V and 0 bases from J, the junction kept 5 bases outside the gene matches. The CDR3 is 16 residues long. CDR3 coding DNA: TGTGCCAGCAGCCGGACTAGCGGACCCTCCTACAATGAGCAGTTCTTC. It codes for CASSRTSGPSYNEQFF.

In this sample, this clonotype turned up many times. V and J are TRBV20-1 and TRBJ2-7, with TRBD2 matching 9 bases. The germline V gene encodes CDR1 DFQATT and CDR2 SNEGSKA (reference sequence). CDR3 length: 16 amino acids. V shed 2 bases, J shed 0 bases, and the junction held 8 bases outside the gene matches. In DNA form, the CDR3 reads TGCAGTGCTAGAACGCCAGCGGGAGGTTTCTCCTACGAGCAGTACTTC. Translation gives CSARTPAGGFSYEQYF.

This clonotype has just a few counts. The rearrangement links TRBV4-3 to TRBJ2-6; 8 bases map to TRBD1. J gave up 2 bases and V 4 bases, and 4 bases lay outside the gene matches. The CDR3 covers 16 residues. Germline assignment: CDR1 LGHNA and CDR2 YSLEER. The CDR3 region is CASSRSGGTGANVLTF. CDR3 nucleotide sequence: TGCGCCAGCAGCCGGTCAGGGGGCACTGGGGCCAACGTCCTGACTTTC.

In its sample, this clonotype was seen a few times. The J gene is TRBJ2-6, the V gene TRBV29-1, with D possibly being TRBD1 (6 bases). V was cut by 4 bases and J by 0 bases, with 16 bases left in between. CDR1 and CDR2 from the germline V gene are SQVTM and ANQGSEA. There are 17 residues in the CDR3. CDR3 loop: CSVATGQALSGANVLTF. Here the CDR3 DNA reads TGCAGCGTTGCAACGGGACAAGCCCTCTCTGGGGCCAACGTCCTGACTTTC.